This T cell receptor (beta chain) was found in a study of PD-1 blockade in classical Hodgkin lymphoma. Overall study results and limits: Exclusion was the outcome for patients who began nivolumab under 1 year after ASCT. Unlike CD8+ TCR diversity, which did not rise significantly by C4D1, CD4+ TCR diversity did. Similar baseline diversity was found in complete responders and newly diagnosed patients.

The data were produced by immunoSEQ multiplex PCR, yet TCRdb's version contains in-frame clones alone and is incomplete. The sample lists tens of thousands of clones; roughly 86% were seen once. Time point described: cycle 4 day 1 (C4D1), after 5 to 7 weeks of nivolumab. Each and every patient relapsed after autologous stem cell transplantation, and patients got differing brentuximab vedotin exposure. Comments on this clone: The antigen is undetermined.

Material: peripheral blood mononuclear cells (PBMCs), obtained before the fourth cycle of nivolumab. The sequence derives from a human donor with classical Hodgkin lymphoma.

The CDR3 DNA reads as TGCGCCAGCAGCCTCCTGGGGGGGACCAAAGGTGCTGAAGCTTTCTTT. This codes for CASSLLGGTKGAEAFF. The gene calls are TRBV5-1 and TRBJ1-1, with a possible D match to TRBD1 (5 bases). The CDR3 loop spans 16 amino acids. CDR1 SGHRS and CDR2 YFSETQ come from the germline V gene. Trimming left V 4 bases short and J 6 bases short, with 22 bases between.